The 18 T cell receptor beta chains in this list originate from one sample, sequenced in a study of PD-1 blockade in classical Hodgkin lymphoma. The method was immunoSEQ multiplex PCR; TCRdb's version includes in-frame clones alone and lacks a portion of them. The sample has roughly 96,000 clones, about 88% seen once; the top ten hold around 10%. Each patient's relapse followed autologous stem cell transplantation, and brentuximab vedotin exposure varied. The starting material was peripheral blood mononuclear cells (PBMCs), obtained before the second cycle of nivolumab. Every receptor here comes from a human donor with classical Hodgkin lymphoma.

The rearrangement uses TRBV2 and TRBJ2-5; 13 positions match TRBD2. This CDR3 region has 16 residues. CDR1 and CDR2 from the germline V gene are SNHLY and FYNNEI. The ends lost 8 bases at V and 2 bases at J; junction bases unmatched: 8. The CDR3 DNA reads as TGTGCCAGCCTAACTAGCGGGGGGGCCCCACAAGAGACCCAGTACTTC. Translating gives CASLTSGGAPQETQYF.

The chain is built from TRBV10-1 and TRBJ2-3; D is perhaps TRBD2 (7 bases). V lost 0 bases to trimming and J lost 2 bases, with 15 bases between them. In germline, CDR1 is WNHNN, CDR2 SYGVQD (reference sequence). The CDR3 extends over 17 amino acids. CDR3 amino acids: CASSESSGGFFTDTQYF. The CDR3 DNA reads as TGCGCCAGCAGTGAGTCATCGGGGGGCTTTTTCACAGATACGCAGTATTTT.

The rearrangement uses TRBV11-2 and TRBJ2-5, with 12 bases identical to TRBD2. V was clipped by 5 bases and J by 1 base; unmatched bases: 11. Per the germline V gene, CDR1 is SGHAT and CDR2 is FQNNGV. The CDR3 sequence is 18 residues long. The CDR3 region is CASSEGTSGPTFQETQYF. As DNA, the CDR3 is TGTGCCAGCAGCGAGGGGACTAGCGGGCCTACCTTCCAAGAGACCCAGTACTTC.

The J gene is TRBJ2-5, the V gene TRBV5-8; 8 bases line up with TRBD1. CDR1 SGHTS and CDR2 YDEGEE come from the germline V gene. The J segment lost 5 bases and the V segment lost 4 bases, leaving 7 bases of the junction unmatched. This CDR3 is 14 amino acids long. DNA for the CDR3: TGTGCCAGCAGCCCTGACAGGGGTGATGAGACCCAGTACTTC. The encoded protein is CASSPDRGDETQYF.

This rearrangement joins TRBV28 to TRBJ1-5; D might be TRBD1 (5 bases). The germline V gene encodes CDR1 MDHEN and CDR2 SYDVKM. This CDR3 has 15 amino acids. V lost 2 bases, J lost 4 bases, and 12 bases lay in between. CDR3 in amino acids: CASSLIGQGNQPQHF. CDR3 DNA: TGTGCCAGCAGTTTAATCGGCCAGGGTAATCAGCCCCAGCATTTT. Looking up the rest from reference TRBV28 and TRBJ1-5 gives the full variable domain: DVKVTQSSRYLVKRTGEKVFLECVQDMDHENMFWYRQDPGLGLRLIYFSYDVKMKEKGDIPEGYSVSREKKERFSLILESASTNQTSMYLCASSLIGQGNQPQHFGDGTRLSIL.

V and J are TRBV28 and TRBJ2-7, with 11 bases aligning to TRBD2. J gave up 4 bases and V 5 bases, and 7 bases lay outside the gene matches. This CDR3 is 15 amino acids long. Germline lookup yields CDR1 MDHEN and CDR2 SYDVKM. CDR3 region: CASSPSLAGAYEQYF. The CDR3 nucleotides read TGTGCCAGCAGTCCCTCACTAGCGGGGGCATACGAGCAGTACTTC.

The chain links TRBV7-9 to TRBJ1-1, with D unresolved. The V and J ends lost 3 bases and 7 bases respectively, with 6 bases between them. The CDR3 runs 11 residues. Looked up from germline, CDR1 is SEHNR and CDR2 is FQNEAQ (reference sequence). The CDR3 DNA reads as TGTGCCAGCAGCTTGCTAATTGAAGCTTTCTTT. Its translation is CASSLLIEAFF. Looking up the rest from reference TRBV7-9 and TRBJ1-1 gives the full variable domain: DTGVSQNPRHKITKRGQNVTFRCDPISEHNRLYWYRQTLGQGPEFLTYFQNEAQLEKSRLLSDRFSAERPKGSFSTLEIQRTEQGDSAMYLCASSLLIEAFFGQGTRLTVV.

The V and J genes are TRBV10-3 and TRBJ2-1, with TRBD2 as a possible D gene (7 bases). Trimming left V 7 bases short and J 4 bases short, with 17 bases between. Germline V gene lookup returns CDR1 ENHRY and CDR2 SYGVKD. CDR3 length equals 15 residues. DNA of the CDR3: TGTGCCATCAATTCTAGGGGGGGCGATTACAATGAGCAGTTCTTC. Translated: CAINSRGGDYNEQFF.

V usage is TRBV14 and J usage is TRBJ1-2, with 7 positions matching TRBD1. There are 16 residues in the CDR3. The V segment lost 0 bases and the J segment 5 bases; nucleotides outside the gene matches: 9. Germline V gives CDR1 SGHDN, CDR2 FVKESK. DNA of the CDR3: TGTGCCAGCAGCCAAGACGGGCAGGGGGGACATTATGGCTACACCTTC. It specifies CASSQDGQGGHYGYTF. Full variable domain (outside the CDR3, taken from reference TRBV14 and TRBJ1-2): EAGVTQFPSHSVIEKGQTVTLRCDPISGHDNLYWYRRVMGKEIKFLLHFVKESKQDESGMPNNRFLAERTGGTYSTLKVQPAELEDSGVYFCASSQDGQGGHYGYTFGSGTRLTVV.

The CDR3 bases are TGCGCCAGCAGCGGAGGGAGCACAGATACGCAGTATTTT. This codes for CASSGGSTDTQYF. The rearrangement uses TRBV5-1 and TRBJ2-3, with a weak D call TRBD2 (6 bases). Germline V gene lookup returns CDR1 SGHRS and CDR2 YFSETQ. CDR3 size: 13 residues. V lost 4 bases and J lost 0, with 6 bases in between.

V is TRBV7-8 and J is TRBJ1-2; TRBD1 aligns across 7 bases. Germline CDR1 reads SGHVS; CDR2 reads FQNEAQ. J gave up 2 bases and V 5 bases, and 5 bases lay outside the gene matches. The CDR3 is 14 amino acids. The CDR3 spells CASSRQGANYGYTF. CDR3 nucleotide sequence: TGTGCCAGCAGCCGACAGGGCGCGAACTATGGCTACACCTTC.

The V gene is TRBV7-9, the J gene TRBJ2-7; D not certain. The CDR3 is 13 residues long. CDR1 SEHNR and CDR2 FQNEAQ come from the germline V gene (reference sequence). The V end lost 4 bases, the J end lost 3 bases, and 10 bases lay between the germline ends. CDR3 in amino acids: CASSWAEYYEQYF. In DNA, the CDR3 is TGTGCCAGCAGCTGGGCGGAGTACTACGAGCAGTACTTC.

This CDR3 reads CASSLRGSYEQYF. The CDR3, as DNA: TGTGCCAGCAGTTTACGGGGGTCCTACGAGCAGTACTTC. V is TRBV27 and J is TRBJ2-7; the D gene is possibly TRBD2 (6 bases). Germline V lookup: CDR1 MNHEY, CDR2 SMNVEV (reference sequence). V was pared by 2 bases and J by 1 base, with 6 bases between. The CDR3 sequence is 13 residues long.

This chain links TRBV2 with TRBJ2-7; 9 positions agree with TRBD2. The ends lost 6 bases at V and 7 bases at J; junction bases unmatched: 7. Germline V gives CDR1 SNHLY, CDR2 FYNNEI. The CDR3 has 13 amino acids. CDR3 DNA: TGTGCCAGCAGAGGGCTAGCGGGGTCTGAGCAGTACTTC. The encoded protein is CASRGLAGSEQYF.

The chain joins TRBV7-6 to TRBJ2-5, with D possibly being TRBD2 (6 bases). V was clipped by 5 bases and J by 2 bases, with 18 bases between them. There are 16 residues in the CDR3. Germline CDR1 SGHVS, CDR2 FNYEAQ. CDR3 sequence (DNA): TGTGCCAGCAGCCGACGCGCGCGGGGCGGTCAAGAGACCCAGTACTTC. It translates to CASSRRARGGQETQYF.

DNA for the CDR3: TGTGCCAGCAGTCTCTCCCTCCTCGGGGACGAGCAGTACTTC. It is translated as CASSLSLLGDEQYF. The V gene is TRBV28, the J gene TRBJ2-7; maybe TRBD2 (5 bases). This CDR3 spans 14 amino acids. Germline assignment: CDR1 MDHEN and CDR2 SYDVKM. V was cut by 5 bases and J by 5 bases, with 16 bases left in between.

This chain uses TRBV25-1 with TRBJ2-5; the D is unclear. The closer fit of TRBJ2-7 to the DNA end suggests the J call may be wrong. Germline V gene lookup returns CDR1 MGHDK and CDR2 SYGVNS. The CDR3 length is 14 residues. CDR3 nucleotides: TGTGCCAGCAGTGACCCGACACAATTCCGCGAGCAGTACTTC. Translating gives CASSDPTQFREQYF.

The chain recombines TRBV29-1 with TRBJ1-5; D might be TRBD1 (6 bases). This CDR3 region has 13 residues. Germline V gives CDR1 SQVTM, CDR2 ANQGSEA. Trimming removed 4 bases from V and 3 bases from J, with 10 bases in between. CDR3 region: CSVASGDNQPQHF. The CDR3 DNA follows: TGCAGCGTTGCGTCAGGGGACAATCAGCCCCAGCATTTT.